This T cell receptor (beta chain) is drawn from a study of tumor T cells in aggressive B-cell lymphoma. Only in-frame clones appear in the TCRdb table, and some are missing; sequencing was by immunoSEQ multiplex PCR. The table includes 9,500 to 12,000 clones, approximately 91% detected once. Trimming at V came to 8 bases and at J to 6 bases, leaving 4 bases not matched to a gene. The CDR3 has 12 amino acids. Germline V lookup: CDR1 SNHLY, CDR2 FYNNEI. The sequence came from an adult with diffuse large B cell lymphoma. The sequencing input was tumor tissue. The rearrangement links TRBV2 to TRBJ1-1; 9 bases are a match to TRBD1. The CDR3 nucleotides read TGTGCCAGCGGGACAGGGTGGGCTGAAGCTTTCTTT. Translation gives CASGTGWAEAFF. Variable domain in full (rest from reference TRBV2 and TRBJ1-1): EPEVTQTPSHQVTQMGQEVILRCVPISNHLYFYWYRQILGQKVEFLVSFYNNEISEKSEIFDDQFSVERPDGSNFTLKIRSTKLEDSAMYFCASGTGWAEAFFGQGTRLTVV.